This T cell receptor (beta chain) was identified in a study of immune cell composition in non-small cell lung cancer (dated by TCRdb to the late 2010s). Looking at the study overall: Histologic subtype was assigned using H&E plus p63, CK5, Napsin A and TTF-1 immunohistochemistry, mainly lung adenocarcinoma or squamous cell carcinoma. Using Adaptive Biotechnologies, the researchers ran TCR-beta sequencing on roughly 34 paired NSCLC tumour and non-adjacent lung specimens, along with 26 tumour-only specimens. In supplementary cohort #1, which comprised 10 lung adenocarcinoma cases, paired tumour/lung TCR-beta sequencing was performed and TIL populations were generated so that tumour reactivity could be assessed. Several tumour specimens with TCR-beta data were rare histological subtypes and were excluded from the subtype comparisons.

Beyond this particular receptor, the publication reports: Lung squamous cell carcinoma tumours had significantly higher Top 10 clone scores and productive clonality than lung adenocarcinoma tumours. Tumour-associated clones >0.5% occurred in nearly half of NSCLC cases: approximately 35% of adenocarcinomas versus around 79% of squamous carcinomas. Across 9 to 10 adenocarcinoma cases, TIL tumour reactivity correlated strongly with maximal tumour-associated clone frequency but not with overall clonality. No significant correlation was found between tumour TCR-beta clonality and smoking pack-years. The reactivity cohort included only approximately 11 cases, and whether tumour-reactive clones share sequences with the dominant in vivo tumour-associated clones was not shown.

The CDR1 and CDR2 encoded by the germline V gene are LGHNT and FRNRAP. V is shortened by 0 bases, J by 6 bases, and the region joining them spans 12 bases. The CDR3 numbers 15 residues from cysteine through phenylalanine. Only CDR3 DNA remains: 45 bases, in frame from the first base. A two-step multiplex PCR was used to amplify TCR-beta CDR3 regions from genomic DNA, and Illumina-compatible adaptors were added in the second step. As a commercial immunoSEQ service, TCR-beta immunosequencing was carried out on an Illumina platform. Under the source paper's analysis protocol: Repertoires were described by productive clonality and by Top 10 Clones, which is the percentage of T-cell templates coming from the ten most frequent sequences. Values of productive clonality ranged from 0 to 1, with a monoclonal population indicated by a value of 1. Tumour-associated clones, identified using log10 scatter plots, were defined as sequences that made up at least 0.1% of tumour T-cell templates and were not found in the matched non-adjacent lung. Student's t-tests were used for two-group comparisons, ANOVA was used for stages, and linear regression was used for relationships, with analyses conducted in GraphPad Prism7 and R. TCRdb re-hosts the immuneACCESS table, in-frame sequences only. Its copies lack some clones; in the studies checked, an unresolved V gene accounts for under half of them, and the cause for the rest is not known. V, J and clone size are those of that table, while D and trimming were read from the DNA. Recorded for this sample are about 2,200 clones; approximately 88% of them occurred a single time. Of the sample, approximately 3.7% falls within the top ten clones.

Comment on this clone: The target of this receptor is not known. The input lacks base qualities; no much larger clone sits a single base away.

Frozen aliquots of unsorted single-cell suspensions were used for genomic DNA extraction with the QIAamp DNA kit. Tumour samples were surgically resected non-small cell lung cancer tissue. Tissues were received within 2 hours of resection and were immediately processed into single-cell suspensions. Tissue was broken up mechanically, digested enzymatically with DNase I, collagenase I and hyaluronidase for about 29 minutes at 37 degrees C, and then filtered and RBC-lysed. Material: lung tumor tissue. The sequence links TRBV12-5 to TRBJ1-5, with a tentative D gene TRBD1 over 6 matching bases. This clonotype was sampled from a human donor with non-small cell lung cancer. The CDR3 loop reads CASGLVGGGSQPQHF. The nucleotides read TGTGCTAGTGGTTTGGTAGGGGGGGGCAGTCAGCCCCAGCATTTT.